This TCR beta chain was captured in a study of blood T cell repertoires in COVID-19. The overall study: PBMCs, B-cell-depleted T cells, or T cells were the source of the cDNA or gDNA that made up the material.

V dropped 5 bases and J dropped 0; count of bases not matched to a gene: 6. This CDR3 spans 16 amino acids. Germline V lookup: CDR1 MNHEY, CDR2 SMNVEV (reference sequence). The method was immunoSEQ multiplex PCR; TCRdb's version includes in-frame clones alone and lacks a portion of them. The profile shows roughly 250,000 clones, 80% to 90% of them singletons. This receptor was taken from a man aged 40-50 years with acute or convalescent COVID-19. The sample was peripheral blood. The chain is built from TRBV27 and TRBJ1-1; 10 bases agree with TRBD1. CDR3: CASSPGQGRMNTEAFF. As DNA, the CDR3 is TGTGCCAGCAGTCCGGGACAGGGGCGGATGAACACTGAAGCTTTCTTT.